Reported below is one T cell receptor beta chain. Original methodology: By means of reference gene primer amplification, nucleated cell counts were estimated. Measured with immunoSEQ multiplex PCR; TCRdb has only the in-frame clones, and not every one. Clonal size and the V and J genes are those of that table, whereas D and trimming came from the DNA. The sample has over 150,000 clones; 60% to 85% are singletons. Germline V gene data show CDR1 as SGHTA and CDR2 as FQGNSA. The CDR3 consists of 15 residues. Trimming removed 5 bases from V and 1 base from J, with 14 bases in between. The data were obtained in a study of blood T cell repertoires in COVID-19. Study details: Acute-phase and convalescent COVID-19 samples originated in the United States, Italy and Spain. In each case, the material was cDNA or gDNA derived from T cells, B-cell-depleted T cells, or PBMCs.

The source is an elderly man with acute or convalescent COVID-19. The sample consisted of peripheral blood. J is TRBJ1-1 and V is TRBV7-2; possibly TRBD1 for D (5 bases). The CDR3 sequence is CASSIQADRNTEAFF. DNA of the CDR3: TGTGCCAGCAGCATTCAAGCAGACAGGAACACTGAAGCTTTCTTT.